This entry features one T cell receptor beta chain sequence. Its antigen is unknown. No per-base quality is available; no much larger clone lies one base away. The source of the sample is a study of blood T cell repertoires in COVID-19 (TCRdb year 2020). Concerning the study at large: Samples covering the acute and convalescent phases of COVID-19 were provided by collaborators in the United States, Italy and Spain. Sample metadata almost always included a de-identified subject ID, COVID-19 status, age in years and sex. Samples were obtained from the ongoing ImmuneRACE study (first 160 participants) and from about 1,300 subjects provided by 6 global collaborators. The prospective study material was composed of cDNA or gDNA derived from T cells, B-cell-depleted T cells, or PBMCs. The dataset comprised deeply sampled blood TCRbeta repertoires from subjects exposed to, actively infected with, or recovered from COVID-19. Where available, HLA class I and class II types were obtained from metadata supplied by the sample provider rather than from assay-based typing. A freely available public database, intended as a resource for researchers studying the immune response to SARS-CoV-2, is where the repertoires were released.

TCRbeta CDR3 regions were amplified from genomic DNA by means of the immunoSEQ Assay, a bias-controlled multiplex PCR. The authors' pipeline ran thus. The number of nucleated cells in each sample was estimated by amplification of reference gene primers within the assay. To quantify the absolute abundance of each unique TCRbeta CDR3 rearrangement, sequence reads were collapsed and filtered. For each sample, productive Simpson clonality was calculated as the square root of Simpson's diversity index over productive rearrangements. Drawn from immuneACCESS, this table holds only the in-frame rearrangements with V and J called that TCRdb kept. Clones are partly lost; checked studies trace under half to an unresolved V gene and leave the rest unexplained. Clone size and V and J calls were adopted from that table, with D and trimming inferred from the DNA. This sample is represented by 200,000 to 250,000 clones; around 85% of them were singletons. Of the sample, over 2% falls within the top ten clones.

As encoded in the germline V gene (reference sequence), CDR1 is MNHEY while CDR2 is SMNVEV. The CDR3 covers 14 residues, taking in both the cysteine and the phenylalanine. The only DNA kept is the CDR3, 42 bases in frame from the first base. V is trimmed back by 6 bases and J by 6 bases, and the junction contains 9 bases that no gene match accounts for. The investigation overall reported the following: The quantity of clinical and demographic metadata differed by source and by participant and was supplied without curation.

Whole blood was collected in K2EDTA tubes by collaborating institutions according to the institutions' own protocols. For TCRbeta analysis, collaborators shipped samples in one of three forms: frozen whole blood, isolated PBMCs, or DNA extracted from either of those sample types. The sequenced material came from peripheral blood. The V and J segments used are TRBV27 and TRBJ1-1; 8 of the junction bases match TRBD1. The receptor was derived from a woman in her fifties or sixties with acute or convalescent COVID-19. CDR3 reads: CASSRQGLGAEAFF. Here is the DNA: TGTGCCAGCAGCCGACAGGGGTTAGGGGCTGAAGCTTTCTTT.